This entry lists 15 T cell receptor beta chains sequenced from one sample in a study of early T cells in non-severe SARS-CoV-2 infection. MiXCR, run by TCRdb on the 5' RACE reads, gives a single entry per CDR3 protein. The sample has approximately 67,000 distinct CDR3 sequences; around 10% are singletons. Sequencing was done on a sample of whole blood. Source of these receptors: an adult who was a healthcare worker with PCR-confirmed SARS-CoV-2 infection or an uninfected control (not recorded which).

In this sample, this clonotype turned up many times. The chain joins TRBV6-6 to TRBJ2-7; 7 positions match TRBD1. Germline V gene sequence: CDR1 MNHNY, CDR2 SVGAGI (reference sequence). The CDR3 spans 17 residues. After removal of 2 bases from V and 2 bases from J, the junction contained 12 bases not matched to a gene. CDR3 protein: CASSYNLGSDRTYEQYF. The CDR3 region has the DNA TGTGCCAGCAGTTACAATTTGGGTTCGGACAGGACCTACGAGCAGTACTTC.

This clonotype appeared many times. The V call is TRBV18, the J call TRBJ1-2; a weak D match, TRBD1 (5 bases). V shed 0 bases and J shed 14 bases, with 19 bases lying between them. The V gene's germline CDR1 is KGHSH and CDR2 LQKENI. The CDR3 sequence is 14 residues long. In DNA, the CDR3 is TGTGCCAGCTCACCACCGTCTCGGGACGCCCTAGGGACCTTC. Amino acid sequence: CASSPPSRDALGTF.

This clonotype was seen ten or more times. The genes are TRBV6-5 and TRBJ1-1; D remains ambiguous. V lost 2 bases and J 1 base, leaving 5 bases between the germline ends. Germline V gives CDR1 MNHEY, CDR2 SVGAGI. This CDR3 region has 13 residues. The CDR3 loop reads CASSYRKNTEAFF. The CDR3 region has the DNA TGTGCCAGCAGTTACCGCAAGAACACTGAAGCTTTCTTT.

The table lists this clonotype with many counts. The rearrangement links TRBV7-9 to TRBJ1-1, with TRBD1 matching 7 bases. CDR1 is SEHNR and CDR2 is FQNEAQ in the germline V gene (reference sequence). The junction had 14 bases not matched to a gene; V was cut back by 4 bases and J by 0 bases. The CDR3 extends over 18 amino acids. The CDR3 is CASSSTKSGTAMNTEAFF. CDR3 DNA: TGTGCCAGCAGCTCGACTAAATCCGGGACAGCAATGAACACTGAAGCTTTCTTT.

Turning to this clonotype: A much more abundant neighbour one base away suggests this may be a read error. V and J are TRBV19 and TRBJ2-7; 7 bases agree with TRBD2. V dropped 5 bases and J dropped 2; count of bases not matched to a gene: 6. Germline assignment: CDR1 LNHDA and CDR2 SQIVND (reference sequence). CDR3 length equals 14 residues. The CDR3, as DNA: TGTGCCAGTAGTTCTATGGCGGGGGCCTACGAGCAGTACTTC. The encoded protein is CASSSMAGAYEQYF. The full variable domain, with the rest looked up from reference TRBV19 and TRBJ2-7, is DGGITQSPKYLFRKEGQNVTLSCEQNLNHDAMYWYRQDPGQGLRLIYYSQIVNDFQKGDIAEGYSVSREKKESFPLTVTSAQKNPTAFYLCASSSMAGAYEQYFGPGTRLTVT.

This clonotype has a count of ten or more. The J gene is TRBJ1-5, the V gene TRBV12-3 or TRBV12-4; tentative D call: TRBD1 (5 bases). V lost 2 bases and J 5 bases, leaving 7 bases between the germline ends. The length of the CDR3 is 13 residues. The CDR3 DNA reads TGTGCCAGCAGTTTAACGGGGCATCAGCCCCAGCATTTT. Protein sequence: CASSLTGHQPQHF.

This clonotype has a count of ten or more. The genes are TRBV30 and TRBJ2-7, with 8 bases lining up with TRBD1. V trimming: 0 bases; J trimming: 2 bases; junction bases outside the gene matches: 9. CDR3 length equals 16 residues. Germline V CDR1 and CDR2: GTSNPN, SVGIG (reference sequence). The CDR3 DNA reads as TGTGCCTGGAGTGTACCAGGGGGCAGGATGACCTACGAGCAGTACTTC. It codes for CAWSVPGGRMTYEQYF.

Ten or more counts support this clonotype. J is TRBJ2-3 and V is TRBV10-2; TRBD1 might be the D (5 bases). The ends were cut back, 6 bases at V and 6 bases at J, with 22 bases in the middle. The germline V gene encodes CDR1 WSHSY and CDR2 SAAADI. CDR3 length: 16 amino acids. This CDR3 reads CASRGPRMDSRDTQYF. The CDR3 coding sequence is TGCGCCAGCAGGGGGCCCCGAATGGATTCTCGGGATACGCAGTATTTT.

The V gene is TRBV28, the J gene TRBJ2-4; D ambiguous. Trimming left V 3 bases short and J 8 bases short, with 14 bases between. The length of the CDR3 is 14 residues. Germline V lookup: CDR1 MDHEN, CDR2 SYDVKM. CDR3 sequence reads: CASSFRQDRDIQYF. In DNA form, the CDR3 reads TGTGCCAGCAGTTTCCGGCAGGATAGGGACATTCAGTACTTC.

This clonotype has ten or more counts. This chain joins TRBV7-9 and TRBJ1-5; 7 positions agree with TRBD1. Germline V gene sequence: CDR1 SEHNR, CDR2 FQNEAQ (reference sequence). This CDR3 comprises 15 residues. With V trimmed by 5 bases and J by 2 bases, 6 bases remained unmatched. The CDR3 reads CASSPTGVGNQPQHF. The CDR3, as DNA: TGTGCCAGCAGCCCAACAGGGGTGGGCAATCAGCCCCAGCATTTT.

This clonotype was picked up many times. V and J are TRBV10-3 and TRBJ1-2, with 8 bases aligning to TRBD1. Germline V lookup: CDR1 ENHRY, CDR2 SYGVKD. CDR3 length: 15 amino acids. The V segment lost 0 bases and the J segment 8 bases; nucleotides outside the gene matches: 8. CDR3 residues: CAISESVQGAGGYTF. CDR3 nucleotides: TGTGCCATCAGTGAGTCGGTCCAGGGGGCTGGCGGCTACACCTTC.

This clonotype was detected ten times or more. V and J are TRBV11-2 and TRBJ2-1; the D is unclear. Deletions cut 2 bases from V and 6 bases from J, with 8 bases between. The CDR3 extends over 13 amino acids. Germline-derived CDR1 and CDR2 are SGHAT and FQNNGV. CDR3 in amino acids: CASSLRVVNEQFF. CDR3 DNA: TGTGCCAGCAGCTTAAGGGTCGTCAATGAGCAGTTCTTC. The full variable domain, with the rest looked up from reference TRBV11-2 and TRBJ2-1, is EAGVAQSPRYKIIEKRQSVAFWCNPISGHATLYWYQQILGQGPKLLIQFQNNGVVDDSQLPKDRFSAERLKGVDSTLKIQPAKLEDSAVYLCASSLRVVNEQFFGPGTRLTVL.

This clonotype appeared many times. The rearrangement joins TRBV7-9 to TRBJ2-1, with D hard to call. CDR1 and CDR2 (germline): SEHNR, FQNEAQ (reference sequence). V was clipped by 1 base and J by 3 bases, with 16 bases between them. There are 17 residues in the CDR3. The CDR3 coding sequence is TGTGCCAGCAGCTTAGGGGTTAGCATCATTATCTACAATGAGCAGTTCTTC. Its protein is CASSLGVSIIIYNEQFF.

This sequence joins TRBV14 and TRBJ2-3, with 7 nucleotides matching TRBD2. The CDR3 runs 14 residues. With 3 bases clipped from V and 7 bases from J, the junction kept 7 bases outside the gene matches. The germline gives CDR1 SGHDN, CDR2 FVKESK. The CDR3: CASSQRETVNTQYF. The CDR3 DNA follows: TGTGCCAGCAGCCAGCGGGAGACGGTAAATACGCAGTATTTT.

This clonotype was found many times. The chain links TRBV5-1 to TRBJ2-5; D tentatively reads TRBD1 or TRBD2 (5 bases each). The ends were cut back, 5 bases at V and 1 base at J, with 15 bases in the middle. CDR1 and CDR2 (germline): SGHRS, YFSETQ. This CDR3 region has 15 residues. The chain's CDR3 is CASSGGRNPQETQYF. The CDR3 DNA is TGCGCCAGCAGTGGGGGTCGGAACCCCCAAGAGACCCAGTACTTC. Full variable domain (rest looked up from reference TRBV5-1 and TRBJ2-5): KAGVTQTPRYLIKTRGQQVTLSCSPISGHRSVSWYQQTPGQGLQFLFEYFSETQRNKGNFPGRFSGRQFSNSRSEMNVSTLELGDSALYLCASSGGRNPQETQYFGPGTRLLVL.